The clone carrying this TCR beta chain has ten or more counts. The data stem from a study of T cells in Graves' hyperthyroidism and ophthalmopathy. The source material, RNA transcripts, was used to amplify TCR beta CDR3 regions. First-round RT-PCR of the TCR CDR3 relied on the HTBI primer set. From the multiplex PCR reads, TCRdb called clonotypes with MiXCR, one entry per CDR3 protein. The sample consists of some 530,000 distinct CDR3 sequences, 20% to 25% of them appearing once. CDR1 is MDHEN and CDR2 is SYDVKM in the germline V gene. This CDR3 is built from 13 residues. The V gene end was trimmed by 5 bases and the J gene end by 4 bases; junction bases not matched to a gene: 1.

The sequenced sample was blood. This chain joins TRBV28 and TRBJ1-2; 10 nucleotides agree with TRBD1. This clonotype was sampled from a woman aged 70 to 79 with Graves' ophthalmopathy. CDR3 nucleotides: TGTGCCAGCAGTGGGGACAGGGGCTATGGCTACACCTTC. It is translated as CASSGDRGYGYTF.